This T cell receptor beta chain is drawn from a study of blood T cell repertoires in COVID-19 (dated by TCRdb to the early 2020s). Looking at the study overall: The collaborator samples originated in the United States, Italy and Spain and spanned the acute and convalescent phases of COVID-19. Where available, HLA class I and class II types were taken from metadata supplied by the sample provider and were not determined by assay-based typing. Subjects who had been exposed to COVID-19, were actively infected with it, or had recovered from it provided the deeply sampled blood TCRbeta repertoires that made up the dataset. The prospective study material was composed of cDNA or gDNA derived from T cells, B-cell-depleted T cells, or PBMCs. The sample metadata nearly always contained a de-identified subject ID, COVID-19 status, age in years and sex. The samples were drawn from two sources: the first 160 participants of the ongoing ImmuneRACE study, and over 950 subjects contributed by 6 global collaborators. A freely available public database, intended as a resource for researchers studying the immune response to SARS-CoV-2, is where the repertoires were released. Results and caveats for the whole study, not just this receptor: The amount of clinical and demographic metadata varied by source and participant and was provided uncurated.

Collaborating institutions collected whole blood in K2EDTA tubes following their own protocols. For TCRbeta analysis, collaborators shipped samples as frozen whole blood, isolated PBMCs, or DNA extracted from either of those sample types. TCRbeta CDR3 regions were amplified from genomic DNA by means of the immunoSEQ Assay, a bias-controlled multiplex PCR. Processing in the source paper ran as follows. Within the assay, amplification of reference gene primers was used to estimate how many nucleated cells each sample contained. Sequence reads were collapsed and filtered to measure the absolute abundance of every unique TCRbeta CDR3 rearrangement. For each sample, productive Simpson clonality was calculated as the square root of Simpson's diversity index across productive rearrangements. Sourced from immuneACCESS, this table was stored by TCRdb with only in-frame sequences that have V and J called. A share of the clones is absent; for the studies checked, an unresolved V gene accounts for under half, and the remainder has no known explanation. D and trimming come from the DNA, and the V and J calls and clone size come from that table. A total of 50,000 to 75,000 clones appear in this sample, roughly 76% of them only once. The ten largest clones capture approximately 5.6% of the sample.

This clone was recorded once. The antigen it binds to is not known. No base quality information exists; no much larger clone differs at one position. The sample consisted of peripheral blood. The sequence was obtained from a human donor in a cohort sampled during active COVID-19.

The CDR3 amino acid sequence is: CASSVQAISGNTIYF. Here is the DNA: TGTGCCAGCAGCGTACAGGCCATCTCTGGAAACACCATATATTTT. Recombination connected TRBV9 to TRBJ1-3, with the identity of the D gene unclear. CDR1 and CDR2 are read off the germline V gene as SGDLS and YYNGEE. Taken from cysteine to phenylalanine, the CDR3 has 15 residues. CDR3 DNA only is kept here, 45 bases in frame from base 1. Trimming removed 1 base from V and 0 bases from J, leaving 8 bases between the germline ends. The CDR3, completed at both ends by the reference TRBV9 and TRBJ1-3 genes, gives the full variable domain DSGVTQTPKHLITATGQRVTLRCSPRSGDLSVYWYQQSLDQGLQFLIQYYNGEERAKGNILERFSAQQFPDLHSELNLSSLELGDSALYFCASSVQAISGNTIYFGEGSWLTVV.